This note documents a single T cell receptor beta chain sequence. V was pared by 5 bases and J by 0 bases, with 11 bases of the junction left unmatched. The CDR3 length is 18 residues. Germline V gene lookup returns CDR1 SGHRS and CDR2 YFSETQ. These data belong to a study of Ad26.COV2.S vaccination and SARS-CoV-2 variants. Study background: Donor was one of the participants in the Ad26.COV2.S arm of the COV1001 trial. Administration of Ad26.COV2.S was intramuscular, either once or twice 56 days apart.

Sequencing used immunoSEQ multiplex PCR; TCRdb keeps in-frame clones, though not all of them. Altogether more than 300,000 clones are present, around nine tenths being singletons, with the ten largest covering roughly a tenth. As to treatment: 15 to 20 received Ad26.COV2.S at low or high dose, single or two shots; about 5 received placebo; per-sample allocation not given. Sampling took place 63 days after the first vaccine or placebo injection. In Boston, the donor was an adult between 18-55 years of age. An Ad26 vector carrying the Wuhan-strain SARS-CoV-2 spike served as the vaccine. V is TRBV5-1 and J is TRBJ2-1; TRBD1 matches at 10 bases. This sequence originates from a person aged 18-60 years who received the Ad26.COV2.S COVID-19 vaccine or a placebo. This material consisted of peripheral blood, taken in a trial of Ad26.COV2.S vaccine versus placebo. The CDR3 reads CASRRTGGQTSSYNEQFF. The CDR3 DNA reads as TGCGCCAGCAGGAGGACAGGGGGTCAGACTAGCTCCTACAATGAGCAGTTCTTC.